This TCR beta chain came from a study of T-cell memory formation after mild COVID-19. Study-level background: TCR clusters mostly belonged to single donors.

This clonotype was detected a few times. Antigen: not known. Amplification by 5'RACE using constant-segment primers produced TCR alpha and TCR beta cDNA libraries that carried sample barcodes and UMIs. TCRdb recomputed calls from the 5' RACE reads with MiXCR, one row per CDR3 protein. The sample includes about 430,000 distinct CDR3 sequences, 20% to 25% of them seen just once. This CDR3 is 15 amino acids long. V lost 2 bases and J 4 bases, leaving 14 bases between the germline ends. Per germline, CDR1 MNHEY and CDR2 SMNVEV (reference sequence). Broader study findings: Those CD4+ clones that contracted were mainly in CM and EM (CD8+ ones in EMRA). The study detected some responding clones in pre-infection memory, suggesting cross-reactive memory joined.

This TCR was sampled from an adult woman who had mild COVID-19 (a few samples of this study predate the infection). Cell type and time point are not known. The chain joins TRBV27 to TRBJ1-1; D remains unclear. Source material: PBMCs or a T cell subset sorted from them (not recorded which). The CDR3 reads CASSLMGSPSTEAFF. The CDR3 DNA follows: TGTGCCAGCAGTTTAATGGGGTCCCCCTCCACTGAAGCTTTCTTT.